What follows is one T cell receptor (beta chain) and its context. Its specificity is not known. The data belong to a study of T-cell reconstitution after alpha-beta-depleted transplantation in children. Study findings and constraints: Alpha-beta T cells about two months after transplant reportedly derived from several hundred expanded graft clones. A year had passed since transplant, and T-cell counts and diversity by then came mostly from newly produced T cells.

Losses at the gene ends were 4 bases for V and 8 bases for J; bases not matched to a gene: 4. Per the germline V gene, CDR1 is SGHRS and CDR2 is YFSETQ. The CDR3 covers 12 residues. Researchers prepared the TCRbeta library using unique molecular identifiers, the study reports. MiXCR, applied by TCRdb to the PCR reads, yields one record per CDR3 protein. The data contain 250,000 to 400,000 distinct CDR3 sequences, around 20% of them singletons. Specimen: PBMCs, mostly from graft donor cells, collected 180 days after TCRalphabeta/CD19-depleted stem cell transplant. The origin of this receptor is a male patient younger than 18 who had a stem cell transplant for acute lymphoblastic leukemia, so the T cells may come from the graft donor. The chain couples TRBV5-1 to TRBJ1-2; 8 positions match TRBD1. For the CDR3, the DNA is TGCGCCAGCAGCCACGGACAGGGAGGCTACACCTTC. This codes for CASSHGQGGYTF. The full variable domain, in which reference TRBV5-1 and TRBJ1-2 provide the parts outside the CDR3, is KAGVTQTPRYLIKTRGQQVTLSCSPISGHRSVSWYQQTPGQGLQFLFEYFSETQRNKGNFPGRFSGRQFSNSRSEMNVSTLELGDSALYLCASSHGQGGYTFGSGTRLTVV.